This T cell receptor (beta chain) was documented in a study of blood T cell repertoires in COVID-19. Study-level background: Samples taken during acute and convalescent COVID-19 were collected in the United States, Italy and Spain. T cells, B-cell-depleted T cells, or PBMCs supplied cDNA or gDNA.

Germline CDR1 reads SGHAT; CDR2 reads FQNNGV. V lost 0 bases and J lost 0; bases outside the gene matches: 6. The CDR3 is 18 amino acids. In the study's own analysis: Cell counts per sample came from amplifying reference gene primers. Some clones are missing from TCRdb's copy, which holds only in-frame ones; the method was immunoSEQ multiplex PCR. Clone size and V and J calls were adopted from that table, with D and trimming inferred from the DNA. The sample holds some 190,000 clones, 88% seen once. What was sequenced was peripheral blood. The receptor's source is a man younger than 35 with active or convalescent COVID-19. The chain links TRBV11-2 to TRBJ1-4; the match to TRBD1 covers 8 bases. The CDR3 DNA follows: TGTGCCAGCAGCTTAGAAGGCAGGGGGCGTGCAACTAATGAAAAACTGTTTTTT. Its translation: CASSLEGRGRATNEKLFF. Filled out from reference TRBV11-2 and TRBJ1-4, the complete variable domain reads EAGVAQSPRYKIIEKRQSVAFWCNPISGHATLYWYQQILGQGPKLLIQFQNNGVVDDSQLPKDRFSAERLKGVDSTLKIQPAKLEDSAVYLCASSLEGRGRATNEKLFFGSGTQLSVL.